Sequencing of this T cell receptor beta chain was carried out in a study of blood T cell repertoires in COVID-19. Germline V gene data show CDR1 as KGHSH and CDR2 as LQKENI. The V segment lost 3 bases and the J segment 6 bases; nucleotides outside the gene matches: 4. There are 14 residues in the CDR3. The data were produced by immunoSEQ multiplex PCR, yet TCRdb's version contains in-frame clones alone and is incomplete. The table records about 210,000 clones, roughly 90% of them present only once. The sample comprised PBMCs or T cells enriched from blood (not recorded which). The sequence was collected from a man aged 18 to 29 with acute COVID-19. The genes are TRBV18 and TRBJ2-1; TRBD1 agrees at 8 bases. The CDR3, as DNA: TGTGCCAGCTCACCGGGACAGGCCGGCAATGAGCAGTTCTTC. It is translated as CASSPGQAGNEQFF. Combining the CDR3 with reference TRBV18 and TRBJ2-1 gives the whole variable domain NAGVMQNPRHLVRRRGQEARLRCSPMKGHSHVYWYRQLPEEGLKFMVYLQKENIIDESGMPKERFSAEFPKEGPSILRIQQVVRGDSAAYFCASSPGQAGNEQFFGPGTRLTVL.